The T cell receptor beta chain described here comes from a study of CD8+ T cells in alopecia areata. As concerns this clone: Its antigen remains unidentified.

RNA, once extracted, was reverse transcribed into cDNA for use as the sequencing template. TCRdb's table, derived via immunoSEQ multiplex PCR, lists solely in-frame clones and lacks some. The sample lists 200,000 to 250,000 clones; approximately 52% were seen once. Whole-study findings and limits: There were also resident alphabeta T cells of normal skin sequenced in scalp samples. Elevated clonality characterized lesional scalp relative to normal scalp, particularly in alopecia totalis/universalis.

This material consisted of CD4+ T cells sorted from blood, taken at week 0. The receptor comes from a human donor with alopecia areata.

The CDR3 sequence: CASSVRGLKDNEQFF. CDR3 DNA: TGTGCCAGCAGTGTAAGGGGGCTGAAGGACAATGAGCAGTTCTTC. V gene TRBV25-1 combines with J gene TRBJ2-1; 7 bases are shared with TRBD1. Unmatched junction bases numbered 8, after V lost 4 bases and J lost 5 bases. This CDR3 spans 15 amino acids. Looked up from germline, CDR1 is MGHDK and CDR2 is SYGVNS. Filled out from reference TRBV25-1 and TRBJ2-1, the complete variable domain reads EADIYQTPRYLVIGTGKKITLECSQTMGHDKMYWYQQDPGMELHLIHYSYGVNSTEKGDLSSESTVSRIRTEHFPLTLESARPSHTSQYLCASSVRGLKDNEQFFGPGTRLTVL.